What follows are 5 T cell receptor beta chains derived from one specimen sequenced in a study of CD8+CD57+ T cells in acquired aplastic anemia. CD8+CD57+ cell expansion had been shown by flow cytometry in patients chosen for sequencing. Template material for TCR beta VDJ and CDR3 profiling consisted of genomic DNA. Using its own MiXCR run on the reads, TCRdb lists one record per CDR3 protein. The profile shows about 260,000 distinct CDR3 sequences, about 80% of them singletons. Input material: sorted CD4+, CD8+, or CD8+CD57+ T cells (not recorded which) from PBMCs. The receptor source for this set is a human donor with aplastic anemia.

V and J are TRBV11-2 and TRBJ1-1; 7 bases align to TRBD1. V lost 0 bases to trimming and J lost 4 bases; unmatched junction nucleotides: 5. This CDR3 has 15 amino acids. Germline CDR1 reads SGHAT; CDR2 reads FQNNGV. The CDR3 sequence: CASSLDRTGTTEAFF. In DNA, the CDR3 is TGTGCCAGCAGCTTAGATCGGACAGGTACCACTGAAGCTTTCTTT.

Comments on this clonotype: A read error may account for a junction end that differs from germline. This rearrangement joins TRBV7-2 to TRBJ2-7; D is possibly TRBD1 (5 bases). The CDR3 totals 14 residues. Germline CDR1 is SGHTA and CDR2 is FQGNSA. This CDR3 is CASSAAGQRDPVLF. CDR3 DNA sequence: TGTGCCAGCAGCGCAGCCGGACAAAGAGACCCAGTACTTTTC. Drawing the rest from reference TRBV7-2 and TRBJ2-7, the complete variable domain is GAGVSQSPSNKVTEKGKDVELRCDPISGHTALYWYRQSLGQGLEFLIYFQGNSAPDKSGLPSDRFSAERTGGSVSTLTIQRTQQEDSAVYLCASSAAGQRDPVLFGPGTRLTVT.

This chain links TRBV10-3 with TRBJ1-3; D not certain. Germline V gene sequence: CDR1 ENHRY, CDR2 SYGVKD. The CDR3 extends over 14 amino acids. Trimming stripped 0 bases from V and 2 bases from J, with 5 bases between. The chain's CDR3 is CAISESYAGNTIYF. Written as DNA, the CDR3 is TGTGCCATCAGTGAGTCGTACGCTGGAAACACCATATATTTT.

The J gene is TRBJ1-5, the V gene TRBV7-2, with D uncertain. The ends were cut back, 1 base at V and 14 bases at J, with 21 bases in the middle. The CDR3 runs 15 residues. The germline V gene has CDR1 SGHTA and CDR2 FQGNSA. CDR3 region: CASSLGTTGNLVEHF. DNA of the CDR3: TGTGCCAGCAGCTTAGGGACTACCGGGAACTTGGTAGAGCATTTT.

The chain carries TRBV11-3 and TRBJ2-3, with D unclear. Per the germline V gene, CDR1 is SGHNT and CDR2 is YENEEA. This CDR3 has 13 amino acids. V lost 8 bases, J lost 2 bases, and 11 bases lay in between. In DNA form, the CDR3 reads TGTGCCAGCTCCCTAGACACCACAGATACGCAGTATTTT. It codes for CASSLDTTDTQYF.